This T cell receptor (beta chain) appears in the sequencing data of a study of cytotoxic CD8 clonotypes in ibrutinib-treated CLL (dated by TCRdb to about 2021). Describing the broader study: The cohort was composed of under 12 relapsed/refractory and around 14 treatment-naive patients; IGHV unmutated status was identified in 17 patients. Partial responses were observed in some 24 patients and complete responses in 2; after a median follow-up of around 68 months, remission was maintained in 14 patients and progression was observed in 12. Samples averaged about 260,000 productive templates and 90,000 to 95,000 productive rearrangements. Every remission and progressive disease sample was obtained while ibrutinib was still being received by the patients. Of the approximately 86 participants in the trial, approximately 25 had longitudinal samples available. Samples at response were collected after a median of about 13 months of treatment, with a range of about 6 to 36 months. Cryopreserved peripheral blood mononuclear cells were obtained prior to treatment, at the time of response, and at either disease progression or sustained remission. General study outcomes and caveats: Baseline clonality exceeded that of age-matched healthy donors and correlated strongly with circulating CD8+ T-cell counts. Public clonotypes were rare and either contracted or stayed stable during treatment, and the rise in clonality at ibrutinib response reflected the expansion of private clonotypes. Lymph node repertoires were not examined, and the timing of sampling was not matched between patients in sustained remission and those whose disease progressed. Clonality increased at ibrutinib response, stayed stable in sustained remission, and fell back toward baseline at progression.

The time point tag for this specimen amounts to: approximately 11 months on ibrutinib. For TCR beta library preparation, approximately 2 micrograms of genomic DNA were extracted from the cryopreserved PBMCs. Longitudinal blood samples from CLL patients receiving ibrutinib monotherapy were subjected to high-throughput TCR beta sequencing. The patients were enrolled in a single-center, open-label phase 2 trial of ibrutinib monotherapy. Comment on this clone: It has no known antigen specificity. Base quality data are lacking; no much larger clone is found one base away.

On a MiSeq, deep resolution sequencing aimed for a depth between 1 in 1 million and 1 in 200,000 T cells, with each clonotype covered around 10x on average. TCR beta libraries were generated with the immunoSEQ hsTCRB Kit. In the source study's methods: Data were analyzed with ImmunoSEQ Data Assistant and ImmunoSEQ Analyzer, with V, D and J genes assigned per IMGT definitions. Clonality, with values ranging from 0 to 1, was calculated as one minus the normalized Shannon entropy of productive rearrangement frequencies. Only overrepresented clonotypes making up at least 0.05% of each patient's repertoire were included in the public clonotype analysis. Approximately 14 age-matched healthy donor repertoires from immuneACCESS served as clonality controls. TCRdb holds this immuneACCESS table with in-frame rearrangements only. Some clones are missing; in checked studies, unresolved V genes explain under half, and the rest has no known cause. The V and J calls and clone size were taken over from that table, and D and trimming were inferred from the DNA. The sample data list more than 200,000 clones, and approximately 75% of these were observed just once. Approximately 10% of the sample is taken by the ten largest.

The starting material was PBMCs, obtained after 12 months of ibrutinib treatment. The sequence was obtained from a human donor with chronic lymphocytic leukemia.

The DNA sequence is given as TGTGCCTGGAGTGGCGGGACCGGGGAGCTGTTTTTT. Translated, it gives CAWSGGTGELFF. Recombination linked TRBV30 to TRBJ2-2; the D segment could be TRBD2, given 5 matching bases. The cysteine opens and the phenylalanine closes a CDR3 of 12 amino acids. This entry keeps only the CDR3 DNA: 36 bases, framed from base 1. CDR1 and CDR2 (GTSNPN, SVGIG) derive from the germline V gene (reference sequence). The junction carries 5 bases between V and J, which are trimmed by 1 base and 5 bases respectively. The entire variable domain, with the stretches around the CDR3 drawn from the reference TRBV30 and TRBJ2-2 proteins, is SQTIHQWPATLVQPVGSPLSLECTVEGTSNPNLYWYRQAAGRGLQLLFYSVGIGQISSEVPQNLSASRPQDRQFILSSKKLLLSDSGFYLCAWSGGTGELFFGEGSRLTVL.